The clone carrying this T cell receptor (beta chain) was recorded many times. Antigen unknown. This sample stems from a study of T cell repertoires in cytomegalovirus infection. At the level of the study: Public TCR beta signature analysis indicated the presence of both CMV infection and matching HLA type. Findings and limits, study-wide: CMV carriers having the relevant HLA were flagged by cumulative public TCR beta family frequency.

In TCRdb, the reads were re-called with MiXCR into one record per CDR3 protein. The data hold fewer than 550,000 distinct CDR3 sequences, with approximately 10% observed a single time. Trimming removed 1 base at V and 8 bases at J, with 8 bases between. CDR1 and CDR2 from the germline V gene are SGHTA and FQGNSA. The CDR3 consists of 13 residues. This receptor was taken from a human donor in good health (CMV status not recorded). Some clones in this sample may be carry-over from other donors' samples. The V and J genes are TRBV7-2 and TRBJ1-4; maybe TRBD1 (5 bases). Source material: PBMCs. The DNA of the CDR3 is TGTGCCAGCAGCTTAGGACAGCGCGAAAAACTGTTTTTT. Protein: CASSLGQREKLFF.